Following are 14 T cell receptor beta chains from one sample sequenced in a study of T-cell reconstitution after alpha-beta-depleted transplantation in children. Library preparation (for TCRbeta) was performed with unique molecular identifiers. TCRdb reprocessed the PCR reads with MiXCR, giving one entry per CDR3 protein. The table shows around 670,000 distinct CDR3 sequences, with around 13% occurring only once. Sample: PBMCs, taken before TCRalphabeta/CD19-depleted stem cell transplant. The receptors derive from a girl aged 2 to 9 with congenital amegakaryocytic thrombocytopenia, due to receive a stem cell transplant.

This clonotype was recorded at least ten times. This chain joins TRBV5-1 and TRBJ2-7; no definite D call. CDR3 size: 14 residues. Germline V gives CDR1 SGHRS, CDR2 YFSETQ. The germline V and J ends were trimmed by 0 bases and 1 base, with 8 bases remaining between them. The CDR3 region has the DNA TGCGCCAGCAGCTTGGAAAGATTTTCCTACGAGCAGTACTTC. This sequence encodes CASSLERFSYEQYF.

Many counts were recorded for this clonotype. The genes are TRBV5-1 and TRBJ1-2; 9 bases fit TRBD1. CDR1 SGHRS and CDR2 YFSETQ come from the germline V gene. The CDR3 covers 15 residues. Trimming at V came to 1 base and at J to 7 bases, leaving 8 bases not matched to a gene. The CDR3 DNA follows: TGCGCCAGCAGCTTGCCCTTAACAGGGGGCAGTGGCTACACCTTC. This sequence encodes CASSLPLTGGSGYTF.

This clonotype was counted a few times. The gene calls are TRBV9 and TRBJ2-2; 8 bases are a match to TRBD2. Trimming removed 0 bases from V and 7 bases from J; junction bases left unmatched: 5. Per germline, CDR1 SGDLS and CDR2 YYNGEE. This CDR3 comprises 15 residues. The CDR3 spells CASSVGGTSFGELFF. For the CDR3, the DNA is TGTGCCAGCAGCGTAGGTGGGACTAGTTTCGGGGAGCTGTTTTTT.

This clonotype was picked up a small number of times. The genes are TRBV12-3 or TRBV12-4 and TRBJ2-7; D possibly corresponds to TRBD2 (6 bases). The CDR3 extends over 15 amino acids. The V and J ends lost 6 bases and 2 bases respectively, with 17 bases between them. The CDR3 protein is CASSYSGASAYEQYF. DNA for the CDR3: TGTGCCAGCAGCTACTCCGGGGCTAGCGCCTACGAGCAGTACTTC.

This clonotype was counted many times. The chain links TRBV20-1 to TRBJ2-5; D remains unclear. CDR3 length equals 13 residues. Germline values: CDR1 DFQATT, CDR2 SNEGSKA (reference sequence). V lost 6 bases to trimming and J lost 5 bases, with 16 bases between them. The CDR3 DNA sequence: TGCAGTGCCGTCAAGGAAGGAGTGGAGACCCAGTACTTC. Translated, it gives CSAVKEGVETQYF.

This clonotype came up many times. This chain links TRBV12-3 or TRBV12-4 with TRBJ2-1; TRBD2 agrees at 15 bases. The CDR3 runs 19 residues. The V segment lost 3 bases and the J segment 3 bases; nucleotides outside the gene matches: 9. CDR3 amino acids: CASSLLGLAGGVDYNEQFF. DNA of the CDR3: TGTGCCAGCAGTTTGTTGGGACTAGCGGGAGGAGTGGACTACAATGAGCAGTTCTTC.

In its sample, this clonotype was seen a few times. The V gene is TRBV29-1, the J gene TRBJ2-1; 8 nucleotides align to TRBD1. V was clipped by 5 bases and J by 7 bases; unmatched bases: 10. Per germline, CDR1 SQVTM and CDR2 ANQGSEA. The CDR3 extends over 14 amino acids. The CDR3 sequence: CSVLGRQGSNEQFF. CDR3 nucleotides: TGCAGCGTTTTGGGGAGACAGGGGTCGAATGAGCAGTTCTTC.

This clonotype showed up just a few times. The chain recombines TRBV29-1 with TRBJ2-5; 11 bases align to TRBD2. Germline loops: CDR1 SQVTM, CDR2 ANQGSEA. The CDR3 consists of 14 residues. After removal of 7 bases from V and 4 bases from J, the junction contained 8 bases not matched to a gene. The CDR3 region is CSGTSGGSRETQYF. The CDR3 DNA follows: TGCAGCGGTACTAGCGGGGGTTCCCGAGAGACCCAGTACTTC.

This clonotype was detected many times. The chain combines TRBV20-1 with TRBJ2-1; D may be TRBD1 (8 bases). Trimming shortened V by 5 bases and J by 4 bases, and 15 bases separated the two germline ends. The CDR3 has 14 residues. Germline V gene lookup returns CDR1 DFQATT and CDR2 SNEGSKA (reference sequence). CDR3: CSASNRGGYNEQFF. For the CDR3, the DNA is TGCAGTGCTTCTAACAGGGGGGGATACAATGAGCAGTTCTTC.

This clonotype was observed a few times. The chain uses TRBV20-1 and TRBJ2-7; D is unclear. The CDR3 has 12 residues. CDR1 DFQATT and CDR2 SNEGSKA come from the germline V gene (reference sequence). The V end lost 2 bases, the J end lost 5 bases, and 10 bases lay between the germline ends. Here the CDR3 DNA reads TGCAGTGCTAGATTTGGGTTGGACGAGCAGTACTTC. Amino acids: CSARFGLDEQYF.

This clonotype was seen many times. The V and J genes are TRBV28 and TRBJ2-5, with D unclear. Trimming took 8 bases from V and 4 from J, leaving 20 bases between them. The germline V gene encodes CDR1 MDHEN and CDR2 SYDVKM. This CDR3 spans 15 amino acids. The CDR3 reads CASVESGLGLETQYF. In DNA form, the CDR3 reads TGTGCCAGCGTTGAGTCGGGCCTTGGTTTAGAGACCCAGTACTTC.

This clonotype appeared a few times. The V call is TRBV27, the J call TRBJ1-4; 9 positions agree with TRBD1. V lost 5 bases, J lost 5 bases, and 15 bases stayed unmatched. In germline, CDR1 is MNHEY, CDR2 SMNVEV (reference sequence). This CDR3 contains 18 residues. The chain's CDR3 is CASSPTGGGELVNEKLFF. The CDR3 bases are TGTGCCAGCAGTCCCACAGGGGGCGGTGAGTTAGTGAATGAAAAACTGTTTTTT.

This clonotype was seen ten or more times. V gene TRBV29-1 combines with J gene TRBJ1-1, with TRBD1 as a possible D gene (5 bases). The V gene's germline CDR1 is SQVTM and CDR2 ANQGSEA. This CDR3 region has 12 residues. The V end lost 0 bases, the J end lost 12 bases, and 14 bases lay between the germline ends. This CDR3 is CSVEETGRFTFF. CDR3 in DNA: TGCAGCGTTGAAGAAACAGGTAGATTTACTTTCTTT.

This clonotype was seen many times. The chain joins TRBV7-6 to TRBJ2-1; D remains unclear. The CDR3 is 12 amino acids. CDR1 and CDR2 from the germline V gene are SGHVS and FNYEAQ. The V end lost 2 bases, the J end lost 5 bases, and 4 bases lay between the germline ends. The CDR3 loop is CASSLLHNEQFF. The CDR3 coding sequence is TGTGCCAGCAGCTTACTCCACAATGAGCAGTTCTTC.